This T cell receptor beta chain was observed in a study of T-cell memory formation after mild COVID-19. The CDR3 loop spans 15 amino acids. Germline V gives CDR1 MNHEY, CDR2 SVGEGT. After removal of 5 bases from V and 3 bases from J, the junction contained 7 bases not matched to a gene. This clonotype was picked up a small number of times. What it binds is not known. Study conclusions and caveats: Pre-infection memory harbored some responding clones, suggesting cross-reactive memory joined.

One entry per CDR3 protein, called by TCRdb with MiXCR from the 5' RACE reads. The data hold approximately 350,000 distinct CDR3 sequences, with under 15% observed a single time. The sequence came from a man aged 18 to 30 who had mild COVID-19 (a few samples of this study predate the infection). Cell type and time point are not known. J is TRBJ2-3 and V is TRBV6-2 or TRBV6-3; 8 bases line up with TRBD2. Sequencing was performed on PBMCs or a T cell subset sorted from them (not recorded which). CDR3: CASSAPGTRTDTQYF. In DNA form, the CDR3 reads TGTGCCAGCAGTGCGCCCGGGACTAGGACAGATACGCAGTATTTT.